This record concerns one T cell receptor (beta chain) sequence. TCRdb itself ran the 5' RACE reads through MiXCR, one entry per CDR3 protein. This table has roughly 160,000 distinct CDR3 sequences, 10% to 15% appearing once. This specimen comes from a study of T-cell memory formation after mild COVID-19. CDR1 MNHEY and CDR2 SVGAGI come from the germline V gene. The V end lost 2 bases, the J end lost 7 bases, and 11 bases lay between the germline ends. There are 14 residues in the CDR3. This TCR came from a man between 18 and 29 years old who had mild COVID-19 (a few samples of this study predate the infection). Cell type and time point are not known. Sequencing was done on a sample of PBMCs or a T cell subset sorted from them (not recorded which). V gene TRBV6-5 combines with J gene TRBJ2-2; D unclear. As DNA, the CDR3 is TGTGCCAGCAGTTACATTTCGGCCCTCGGGGAGCTGTTTTTT. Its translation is CASSYISALGELFF.